The entry that follows covers one T cell receptor (beta chain) sequence. Investigators reverse transcribed all isolated RNA, so they sequenced expressed TCRB transcripts. The protocol was immunoSEQ multiplex PCR, while the TCRdb copy is restricted to in-frame clones and leaves out a portion. Of over 150,000 clones in the sample, about 8.1% were seen once. This entry comes from a study of beta chain features in type 1 diabetes. The sequencing input was central memory CD4+ T cells from blood. The TCR was taken from a man in his late teens or twenties in good health.

The CDR3: CASSRLAGSLNQPQHF. DNA for the CDR3: TGTGCCAGCAGCCGGCTGGCGGGCAGCCTAAATCAGCCCCAGCATTTT. The chain employs TRBV28 and TRBJ1-5; D unresolved. Germline CDR1 and CDR2: MDHEN and SYDVKM. The CDR3 spans 16 residues. V was pared by 6 bases and J by 4 bases, with 19 bases between.